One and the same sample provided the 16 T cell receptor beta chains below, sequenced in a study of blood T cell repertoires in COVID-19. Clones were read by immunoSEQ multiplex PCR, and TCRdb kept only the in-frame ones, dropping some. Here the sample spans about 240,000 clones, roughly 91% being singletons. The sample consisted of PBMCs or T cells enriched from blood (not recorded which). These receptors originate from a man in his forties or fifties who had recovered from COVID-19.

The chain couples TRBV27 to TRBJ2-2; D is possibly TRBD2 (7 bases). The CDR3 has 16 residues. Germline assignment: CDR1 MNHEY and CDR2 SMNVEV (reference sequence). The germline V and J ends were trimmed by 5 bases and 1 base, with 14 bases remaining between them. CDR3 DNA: TGTGCCAGCAGTCTCCAGGGAGGGGGGAACACCGGGGAGCTGTTTTTT. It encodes CASSLQGGGNTGELFF.

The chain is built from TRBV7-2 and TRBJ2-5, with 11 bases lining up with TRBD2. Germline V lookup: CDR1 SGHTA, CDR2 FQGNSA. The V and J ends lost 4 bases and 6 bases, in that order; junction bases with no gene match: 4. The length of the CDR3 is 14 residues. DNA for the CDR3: TGTGCCAGCAGCTCGACTAGCGGGAAAAAGACCCAGTACTTC. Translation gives CASSSTSGKKTQYF.

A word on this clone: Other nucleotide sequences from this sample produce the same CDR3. The CDR3 sequence is CASSLAGGSNQPQHF. The CDR3 DNA is TGCGCCAGCAGCTTGGCCGGGGGGAGCAATCAGCCCCAGCATTTT. The chain is built from TRBV5-1 and TRBJ1-5; possible D gene TRBD1, 5 bases. V was clipped by 0 bases and J by 1 base, with 8 bases between them. CDR3 length: 15 amino acids. Germline-derived CDR1 and CDR2 are SGHRS and YFSETQ.

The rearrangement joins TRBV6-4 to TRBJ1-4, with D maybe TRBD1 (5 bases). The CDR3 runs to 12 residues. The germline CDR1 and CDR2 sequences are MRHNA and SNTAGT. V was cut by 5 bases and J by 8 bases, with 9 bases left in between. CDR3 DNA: TGTGCCAGCAGTAGGGGTTACGAAAAACTGTTTTTT. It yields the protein CASSRGYEKLFF.

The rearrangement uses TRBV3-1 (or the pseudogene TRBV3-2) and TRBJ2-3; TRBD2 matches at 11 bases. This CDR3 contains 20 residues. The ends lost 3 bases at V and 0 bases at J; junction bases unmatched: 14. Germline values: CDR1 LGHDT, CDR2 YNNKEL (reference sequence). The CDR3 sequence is CASSHSMIAGGPPSTDTQYF. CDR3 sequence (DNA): TGTGCCAGCAGCCATAGTATGATAGCGGGGGGGCCTCCAAGCACAGATACGCAGTATTTT.

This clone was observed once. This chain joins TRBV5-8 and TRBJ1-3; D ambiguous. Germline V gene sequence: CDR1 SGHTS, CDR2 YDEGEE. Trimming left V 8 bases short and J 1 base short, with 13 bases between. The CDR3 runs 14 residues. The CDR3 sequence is CASKPRASGNTIYF. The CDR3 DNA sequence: TGTGCCAGTAAACCGCGGGCTTCTGGAAACACCATATATTTT.

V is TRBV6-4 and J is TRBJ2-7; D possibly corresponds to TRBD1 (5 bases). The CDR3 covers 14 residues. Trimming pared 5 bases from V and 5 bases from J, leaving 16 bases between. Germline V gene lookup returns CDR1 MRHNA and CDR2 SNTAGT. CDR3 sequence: CASSKERTIDEQYF. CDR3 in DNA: TGTGCCAGCAGTAAGGAAAGGACAATTGACGAGCAGTACTTC.

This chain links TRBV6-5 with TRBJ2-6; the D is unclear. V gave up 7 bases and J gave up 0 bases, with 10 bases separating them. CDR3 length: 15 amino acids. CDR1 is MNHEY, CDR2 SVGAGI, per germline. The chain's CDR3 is CASTSGSSGANVLTF. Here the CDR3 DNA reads TGTGCCAGCACCTCGGGTTCCTCTGGGGCCAACGTCCTGACTTTC.

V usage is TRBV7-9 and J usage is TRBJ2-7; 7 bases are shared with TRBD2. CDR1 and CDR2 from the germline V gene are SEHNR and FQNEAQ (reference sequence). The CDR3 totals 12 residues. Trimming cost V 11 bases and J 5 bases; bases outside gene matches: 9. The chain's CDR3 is CALAEGRHEQYF. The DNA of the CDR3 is TGTGCCCTAGCGGAGGGGCGCCACGAGCAGTACTTC.

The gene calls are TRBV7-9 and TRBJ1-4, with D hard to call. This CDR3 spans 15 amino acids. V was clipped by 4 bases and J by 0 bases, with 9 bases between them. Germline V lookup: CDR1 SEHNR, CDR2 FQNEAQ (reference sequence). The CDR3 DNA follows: TGTGCCAGCAGCTCCGGAGTTGCAACTAATGAAAAACTGTTTTTT. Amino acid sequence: CASSSGVATNEKLFF. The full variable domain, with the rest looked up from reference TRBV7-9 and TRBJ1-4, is DTGVSQNPRHKITKRGQNVTFRCDPISEHNRLYWYRQTLGQGPEFLTYFQNEAQLEKSRLLSDRFSAERPKGSFSTLEIQRTEQGDSAMYLCASSSGVATNEKLFFGSGTQLSVL.

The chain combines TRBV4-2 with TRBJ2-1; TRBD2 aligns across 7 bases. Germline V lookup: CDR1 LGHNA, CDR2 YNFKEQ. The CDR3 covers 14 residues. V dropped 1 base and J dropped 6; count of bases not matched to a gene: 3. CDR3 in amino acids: CASSQVTGGNEQFF. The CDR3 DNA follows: TGTGCCAGCAGCCAAGTGACGGGAGGCAATGAGCAGTTCTTC.

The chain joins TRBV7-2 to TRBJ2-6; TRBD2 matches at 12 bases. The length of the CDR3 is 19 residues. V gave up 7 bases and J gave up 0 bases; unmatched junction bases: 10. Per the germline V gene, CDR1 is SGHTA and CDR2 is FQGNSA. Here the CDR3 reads CASTGAGLAGSSGANVLTF. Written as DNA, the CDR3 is TGTGCCAGCACCGGGGCGGGACTAGCGGGTAGCTCTGGGGCCAACGTCCTGACTTTC.

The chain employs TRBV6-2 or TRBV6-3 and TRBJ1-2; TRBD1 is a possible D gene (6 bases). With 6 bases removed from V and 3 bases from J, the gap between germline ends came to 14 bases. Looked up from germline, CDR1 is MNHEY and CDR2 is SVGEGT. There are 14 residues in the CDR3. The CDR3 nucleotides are TGTGCCAGCAGACCTCGTGGGGGCGACTATGGCTACACCTTC. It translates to CASRPRGGDYGYTF.

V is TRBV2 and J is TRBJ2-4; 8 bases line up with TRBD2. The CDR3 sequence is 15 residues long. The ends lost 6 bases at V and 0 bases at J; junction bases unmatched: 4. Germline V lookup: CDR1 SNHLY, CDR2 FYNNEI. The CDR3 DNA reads TGTGCCAGCAGGTTTAGCGGGGTAGCCAAAAACATTCAGTACTTC. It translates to CASRFSGVAKNIQYF.

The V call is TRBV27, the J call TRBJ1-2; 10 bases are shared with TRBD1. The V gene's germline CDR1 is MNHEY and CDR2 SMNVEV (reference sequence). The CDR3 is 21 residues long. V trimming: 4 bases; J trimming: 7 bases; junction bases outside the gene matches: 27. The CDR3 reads CASSSFLVNPQRHRDRGGYTF. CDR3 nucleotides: TGTGCCAGCAGTTCTTTTTTGGTCAACCCCCAAAGACACCGGGACAGGGGTGGCTACACCTTC.

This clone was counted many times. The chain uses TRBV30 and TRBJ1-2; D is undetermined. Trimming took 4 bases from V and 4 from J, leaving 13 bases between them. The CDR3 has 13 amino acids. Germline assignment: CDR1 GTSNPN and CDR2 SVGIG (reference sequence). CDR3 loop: CAWTLERGYGYTF. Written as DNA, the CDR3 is TGTGCCTGGACGCTTGAGCGGGGCTATGGCTACACCTTC.